This T cell receptor (beta chain) was sequenced during a study of blood T cell repertoires in COVID-19. In the original analysis: Nucleated cell counts were estimated from reference gene primer amplification. Method: immunoSEQ multiplex PCR; TCRdb's copy keeps in-frame clones and lacks some. For V, J and clone size, that table is used; D and trimming come from the DNA. The sample has roughly 150,000 clones, about 79% seen once; the top ten hold roughly 9.8%. The CDR3 runs to 13 residues. V was shortened by 0 bases and J by 8 bases, with 10 bases between the two germline ends. Germline V lookup: CDR1 LGHNA, CDR2 YSLEER.

The V gene is TRBV4-3, the J gene TRBJ1-2, with D tentatively TRBD1 (6 bases). This sequence was found in a woman in her forties or fifties with acute or convalescent COVID-19. The sample taken for sequencing was peripheral blood. CDR3 sequence: CASSQEPGEGYTF. The DNA of the CDR3 is TGCGCCAGCAGCCAAGAGCCAGGGGAAGGCTACACCTTC.